Below, 8 T cell receptor beta chains from the same sample are listed, as sequenced in a study of cytomegalovirus exposure and HLA in healthy donors. Using immunoSEQ multiplex PCR, the repertoire was profiled, and TCRdb retains in-frame clones only, with some absent. The sample yields roughly 280,000 clones, 86% seen once. Sample: PBMCs. Source of these receptors: a woman younger than 35 in good health and CMV-seronegative.

As for this clone: This sample also contains other DNA sequences that code for the same CDR3. CDR3 in amino acids: CASSPGSYEQYF. The CDR3 DNA reads as TGTGCCAGCAGCCCAGGCTCCTACGAGCAGTACTTC. J is TRBJ2-7 and V is TRBV5-6; no clear D gene. This CDR3 region has 12 residues. Germline V gene lookup returns CDR1 SGHDT and CDR2 YYEEEE. Trimming took 4 bases from V and 0 from J, leaving 5 bases between them.

The V gene is TRBV7-9, the J gene TRBJ1-2; TRBD1 aligns across 9 bases. CDR3 size: 17 residues. CDR1 and CDR2 from the germline V gene are SEHNR and FQNEAQ (reference sequence). The trim removed 6 bases at V and 4 bases at J, leaving 15 bases unmatched. The CDR3 loop reads CASRSGTGLYSSYGYTF. The CDR3 DNA follows: TGTGCCAGCAGGTCCGGGACAGGGCTGTATTCAAGCTATGGCTACACCTTC.

This chain joins TRBV11-2 and TRBJ1-2; the D is unclear. Trimming left V 1 base short and J 4 bases short, with 10 bases between. The CDR3 spans 14 residues. Germline CDR1 is SGHAT and CDR2 is FQNNGV. The CDR3 reads CASSLAGWSYGYTF. In nucleotides, the CDR3 is TGTGCCAGCAGCTTAGCTGGATGGAGCTATGGCTACACCTTC.

The V and J genes are TRBV6-6 and TRBJ2-3; perhaps TRBD2 as D (6 bases). Germline CDR1 is MNHNY and CDR2 is SVGAGI (reference sequence). This CDR3 region has 14 residues. V lost 5 bases to trimming and J lost 2 bases, with 11 bases between them. The CDR3 DNA reads as TGTGCCAGCAGTCCGTGGGGGGACACAGATACGCAGTATTTT. This encodes CASSPWGDTDTQYF.

V gene TRBV11-3 combines with J gene TRBJ2-7, with 9 bases that match TRBD1. The J segment lost 12 bases and the V segment lost 6 bases, leaving 6 bases of the junction unmatched. Germline V gene sequence: CDR1 SGHNT, CDR2 YENEEA. This CDR3 comprises 11 residues. CDR3 DNA sequence: TGTGCCAGCAGTTCACACAGGGGGCCGTACTTC. The encoded protein is CASSSHRGPYF.

V and J are TRBV6-1 and TRBJ2-7, with 8 bases lining up with TRBD1. V dropped 7 bases and J dropped 4; count of bases not matched to a gene: 12. Germline CDR1 is MNHNS and CDR2 is SASEGT. The CDR3 extends over 15 amino acids. In DNA form, the CDR3 reads TGTGCCAGCACCCCCCGACAGGGGAGTACGTACGAGCAGTACTTC. It codes for CASTPRQGSTYEQYF.

This rearrangement joins TRBV6-1 to TRBJ2-7; no clear D. There are 13 residues in the CDR3. Germline CDR1 and CDR2: MNHNS and SASEGT. Trimming removed 1 base from V and 2 bases from J, with 6 bases in between. In DNA form, the CDR3 reads TGTGCCAGCAGTGAAGTCAGGACCTACGAGCAGTACTTC. It codes for CASSEVRTYEQYF.

The rearrangement joins TRBV7-9 to TRBJ1-3; D is unresolved. V gave up 0 bases and J gave up 3 bases, with 6 bases separating them. Germline V CDR1 and CDR2: SEHNR, FQNEAQ (reference sequence). There are 14 residues in the CDR3. Written as DNA, the CDR3 is TGTGCCAGCAGCTTAGCAGAGGGTGGAAACACCATATATTTT. This translates into CASSLAEGGNTIYF.